This T cell receptor (beta chain) is from a study of T cells in Graves' hyperthyroidism and ophthalmopathy. From 10 ml of fresh peripheral blood, PBMCs were isolated. Amplification of TCR beta CDR3 regions was performed using RNA transcripts as template. The study used the HTBI primer set for a first-round RT-PCR of the TCR CDR3. In TCRdb, the multiplex PCR reads were re-called with MiXCR into one record per CDR3 protein. Of more than 300,000 distinct CDR3 sequences listed, about 14% were seen once; the top ten hold about 18%. Findings and caveats of the study: Most expanded thyroid clonotypes above 0.001 also appeared in blood.

In the case of this clonotype: Antigen: not known.

The CDR3 extends over 16 amino acids. Deletions cut 1 base from V and 1 base from J, with 13 bases between. CDR1 MDHEN and CDR2 SYDVKM come from the germline V gene. Source material: blood. The rearrangement uses TRBV28 and TRBJ1-2; maybe TRBD1 (6 bases). This TCR was sampled from a woman in her twenties or thirties with Graves' ophthalmopathy. The CDR3 DNA follows: TGTGCCAGCAGTTTATTAGGGGGGGGAGGTAACTATGGCTACACCTTC. Translated: CASSLLGGGGNYGYTF.